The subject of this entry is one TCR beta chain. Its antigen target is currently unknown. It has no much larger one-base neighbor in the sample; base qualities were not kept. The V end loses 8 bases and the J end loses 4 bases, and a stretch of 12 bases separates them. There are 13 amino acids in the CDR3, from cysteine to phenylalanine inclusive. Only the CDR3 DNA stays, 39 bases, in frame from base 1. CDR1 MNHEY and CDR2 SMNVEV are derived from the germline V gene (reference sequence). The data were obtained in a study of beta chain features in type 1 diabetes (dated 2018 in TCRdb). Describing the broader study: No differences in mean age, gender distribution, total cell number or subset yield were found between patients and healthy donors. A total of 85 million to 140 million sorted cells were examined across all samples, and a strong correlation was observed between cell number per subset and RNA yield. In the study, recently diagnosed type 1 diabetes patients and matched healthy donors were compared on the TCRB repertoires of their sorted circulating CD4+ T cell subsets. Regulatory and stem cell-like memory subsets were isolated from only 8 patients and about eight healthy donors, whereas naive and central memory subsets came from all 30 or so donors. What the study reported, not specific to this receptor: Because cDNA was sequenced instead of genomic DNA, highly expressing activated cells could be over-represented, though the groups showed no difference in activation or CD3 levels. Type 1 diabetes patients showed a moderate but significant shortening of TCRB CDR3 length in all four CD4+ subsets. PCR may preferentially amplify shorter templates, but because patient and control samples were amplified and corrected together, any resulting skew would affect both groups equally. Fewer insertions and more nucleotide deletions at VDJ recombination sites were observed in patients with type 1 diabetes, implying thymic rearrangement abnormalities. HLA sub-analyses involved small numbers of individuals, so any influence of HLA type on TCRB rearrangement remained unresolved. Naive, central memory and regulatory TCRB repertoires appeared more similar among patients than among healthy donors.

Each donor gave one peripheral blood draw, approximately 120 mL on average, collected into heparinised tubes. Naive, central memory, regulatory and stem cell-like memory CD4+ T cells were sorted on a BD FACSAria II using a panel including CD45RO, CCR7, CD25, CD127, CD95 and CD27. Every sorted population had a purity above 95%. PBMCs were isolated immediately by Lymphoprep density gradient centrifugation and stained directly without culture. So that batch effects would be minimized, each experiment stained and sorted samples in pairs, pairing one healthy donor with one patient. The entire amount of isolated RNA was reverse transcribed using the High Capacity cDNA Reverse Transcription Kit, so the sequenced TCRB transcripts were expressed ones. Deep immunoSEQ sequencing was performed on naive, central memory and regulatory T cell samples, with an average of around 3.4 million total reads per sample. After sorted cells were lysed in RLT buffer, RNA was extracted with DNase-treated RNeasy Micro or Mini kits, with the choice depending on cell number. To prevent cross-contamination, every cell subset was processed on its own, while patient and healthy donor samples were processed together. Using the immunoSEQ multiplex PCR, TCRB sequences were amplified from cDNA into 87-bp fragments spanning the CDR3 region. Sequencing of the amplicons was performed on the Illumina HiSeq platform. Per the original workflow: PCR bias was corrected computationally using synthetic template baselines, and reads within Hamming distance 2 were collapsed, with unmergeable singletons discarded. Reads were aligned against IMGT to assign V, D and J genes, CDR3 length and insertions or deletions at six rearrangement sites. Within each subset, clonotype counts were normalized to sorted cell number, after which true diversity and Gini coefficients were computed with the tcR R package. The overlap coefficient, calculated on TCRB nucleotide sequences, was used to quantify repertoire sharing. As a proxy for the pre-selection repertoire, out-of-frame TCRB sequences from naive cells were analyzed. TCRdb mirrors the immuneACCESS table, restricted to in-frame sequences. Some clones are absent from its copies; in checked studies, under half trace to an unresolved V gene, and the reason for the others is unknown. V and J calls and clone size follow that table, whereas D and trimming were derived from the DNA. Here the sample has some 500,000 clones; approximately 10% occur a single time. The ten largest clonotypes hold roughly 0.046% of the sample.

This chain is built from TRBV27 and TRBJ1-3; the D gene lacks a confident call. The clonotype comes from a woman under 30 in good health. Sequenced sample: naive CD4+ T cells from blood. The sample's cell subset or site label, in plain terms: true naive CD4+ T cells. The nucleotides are TGTGCCAGCGGGGTGACTGGAGGAAACACCATATATTTT. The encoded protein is CASGVTGGNTIYF.